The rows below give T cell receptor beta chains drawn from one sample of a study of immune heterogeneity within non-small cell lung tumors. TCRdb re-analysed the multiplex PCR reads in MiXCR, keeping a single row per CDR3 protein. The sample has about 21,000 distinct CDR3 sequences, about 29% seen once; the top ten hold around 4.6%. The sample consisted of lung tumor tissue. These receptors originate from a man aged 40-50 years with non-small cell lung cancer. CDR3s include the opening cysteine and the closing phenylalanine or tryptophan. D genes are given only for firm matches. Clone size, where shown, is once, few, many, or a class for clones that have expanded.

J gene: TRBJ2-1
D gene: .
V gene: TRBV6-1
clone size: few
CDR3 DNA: TGTGCCAGCGGGCCCGCGAGCGGCTCTATAAGCGAGCAGTTCTTC
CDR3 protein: CASGPASGSISEQFF

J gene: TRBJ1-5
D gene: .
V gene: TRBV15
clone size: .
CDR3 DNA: TGTGCCACCAGCAGAGATCAGAGAATTAATAGCAATCAGCCCCAGCATTTT
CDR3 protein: CATSRDQRINSNQPQHF

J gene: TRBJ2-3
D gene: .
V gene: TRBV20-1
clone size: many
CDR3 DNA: TGCAGTGCTAACACAGATACGCAGTATTTT
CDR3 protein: CSANTDTQYF

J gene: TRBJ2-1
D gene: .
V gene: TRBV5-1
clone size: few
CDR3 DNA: TGCGCCAGCAGCCCCCGAGACGGATACAATGAGCAGTTCTTC
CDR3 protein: CASSPRDGYNEQFF

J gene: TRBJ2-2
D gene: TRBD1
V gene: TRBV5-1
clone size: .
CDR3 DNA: TGCGCCAGCAGCTGGATGGACAGGGGGGAGGCCGGGGAGCTGTTTTTT
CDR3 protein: CASSWMDRGEAGELFF

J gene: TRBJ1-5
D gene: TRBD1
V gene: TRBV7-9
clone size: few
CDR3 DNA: TGTGCCAGCAGTCACGGACAGGGCAATCAGCCCCAGCATTTT
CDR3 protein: CASSHGQGNQPQHF

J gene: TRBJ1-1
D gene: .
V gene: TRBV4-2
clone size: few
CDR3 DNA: TGTGCCAGCAGCCAAGACAAGGTGAGGGGGGCCGAAGCTTTCTTT
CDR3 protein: CASSQDKVRGAEAFF

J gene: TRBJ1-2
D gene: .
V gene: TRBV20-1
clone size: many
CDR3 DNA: TGCAGTGCTACGACGGGGGGGGCAGGTGGCTACACCTTC
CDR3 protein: CSATTGGAGGYTF

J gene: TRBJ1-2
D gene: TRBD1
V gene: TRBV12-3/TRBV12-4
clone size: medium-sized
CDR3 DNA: TGTGCCAGCAGTCAACAGGGGATGGAAGCCTATGGCTACACCTTC
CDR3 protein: CASSQQGMEAYGYTF

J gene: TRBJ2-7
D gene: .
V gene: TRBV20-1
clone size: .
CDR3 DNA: TGCAGTGCTAGCAGGGGTGGGAGCAACAGCGAGCAGTACTTC
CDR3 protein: CSASRGGSNSEQYF

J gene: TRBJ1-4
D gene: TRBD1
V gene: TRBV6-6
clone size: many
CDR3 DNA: TGTGCCAGCAGTTACGACAGGGGGTACAATGAAAAACTGTTTTTT
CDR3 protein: CASSYDRGYNEKLFF

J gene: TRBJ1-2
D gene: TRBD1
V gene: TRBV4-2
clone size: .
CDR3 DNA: TGTGCCAGAAGCCCCTACGTGGGACAGGGCTATGGCTACACCTTC
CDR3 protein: CARSPYVGQGYGYTF

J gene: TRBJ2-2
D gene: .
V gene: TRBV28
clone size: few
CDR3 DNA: TGTGCCAGCAGAGTGGGGACGGGGGAGCTGTTTTTT
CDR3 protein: CASRVGTGELFF

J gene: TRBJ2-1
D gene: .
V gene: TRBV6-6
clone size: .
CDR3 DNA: TGTGCCAGCAGTTACTCCCTGCCCCAGGGACTTTACAATGAGCAGTTCTTC
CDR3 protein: CASSYSLPQGLYNEQFF

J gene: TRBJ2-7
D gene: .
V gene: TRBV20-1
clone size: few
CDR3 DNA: TGCAGTGCTAGAGATCTCGGACTCTTATACGAGCAGTACTTC
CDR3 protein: CSARDLGLLYEQYF

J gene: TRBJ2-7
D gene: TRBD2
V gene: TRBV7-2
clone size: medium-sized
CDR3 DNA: TGTGCCAGCAGCTTCCGGACTAGTCGCGAGCAGTACTTC
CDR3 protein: CASSFRTSREQYF

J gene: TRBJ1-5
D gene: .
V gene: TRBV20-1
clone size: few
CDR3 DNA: TGCAGTGCTAGTGTGGGAAGCAATCAGCCCCAGCATTTT
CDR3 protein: CSASVGSNQPQHF

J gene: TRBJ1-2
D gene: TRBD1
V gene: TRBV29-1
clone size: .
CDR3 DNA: TGCAGCGTTACGACAGGGTTTAACTATGGCTACACCTTC
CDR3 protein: CSVTTGFNYGYTF

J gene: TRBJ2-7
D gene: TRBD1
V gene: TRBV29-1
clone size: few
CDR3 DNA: TGCAGCGTGTGGGGACAGGGATACGAGCAGTACTTC
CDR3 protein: CSVWGQGYEQYF

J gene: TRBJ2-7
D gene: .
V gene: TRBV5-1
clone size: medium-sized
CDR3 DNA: TGCGCCAGCAGCTTGGAGGGCAGGGGGGGATACGAGCAGTACTTC
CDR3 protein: CASSLEGRGGYEQYF

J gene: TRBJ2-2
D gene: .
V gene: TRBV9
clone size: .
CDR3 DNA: TGTGCCAGCAGCGCCGGGACTGTCGGGGAGCTGTTTTTT
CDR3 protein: CASSAGTVGELFF

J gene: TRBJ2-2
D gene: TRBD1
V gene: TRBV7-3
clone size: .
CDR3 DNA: TGTGCCAGCAGCAGGACAGGGGGGGACGGGGAGCTGTTTTTT
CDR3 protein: CASSRTGGDGELFF